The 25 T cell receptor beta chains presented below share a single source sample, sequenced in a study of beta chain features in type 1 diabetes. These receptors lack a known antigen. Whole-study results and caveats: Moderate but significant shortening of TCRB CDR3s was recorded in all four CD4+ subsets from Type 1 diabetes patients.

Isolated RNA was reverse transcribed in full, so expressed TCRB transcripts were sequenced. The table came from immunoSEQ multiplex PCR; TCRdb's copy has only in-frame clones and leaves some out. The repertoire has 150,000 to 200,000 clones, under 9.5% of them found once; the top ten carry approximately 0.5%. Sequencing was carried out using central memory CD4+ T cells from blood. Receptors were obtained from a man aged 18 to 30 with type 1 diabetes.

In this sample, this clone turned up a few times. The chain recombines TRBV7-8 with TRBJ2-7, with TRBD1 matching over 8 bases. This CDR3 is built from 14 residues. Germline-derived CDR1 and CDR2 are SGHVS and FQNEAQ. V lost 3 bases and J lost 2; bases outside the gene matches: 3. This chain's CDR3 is CASSFGTGPYEQYF. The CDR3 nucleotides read TGTGCCAGCAGCTTCGGGACAGGCCCCTACGAGCAGTACTTC.

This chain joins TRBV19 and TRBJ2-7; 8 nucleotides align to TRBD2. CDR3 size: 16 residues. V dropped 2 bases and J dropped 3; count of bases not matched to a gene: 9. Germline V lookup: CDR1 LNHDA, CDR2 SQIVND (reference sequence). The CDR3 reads CASSITRAGARYEQYF. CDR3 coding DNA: TGTGCCAGTAGTATAACGAGAGCGGGAGCTCGCTACGAGCAGTACTTC.

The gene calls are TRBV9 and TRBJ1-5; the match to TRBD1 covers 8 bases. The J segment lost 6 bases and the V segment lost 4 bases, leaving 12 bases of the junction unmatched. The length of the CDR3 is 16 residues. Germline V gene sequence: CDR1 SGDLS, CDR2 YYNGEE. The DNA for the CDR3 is TGTGCCAGCAGCAATAATCCGGGACAGGAGGGTCAGCCCCAGCATTTT. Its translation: CASSNNPGQEGQPQHF.

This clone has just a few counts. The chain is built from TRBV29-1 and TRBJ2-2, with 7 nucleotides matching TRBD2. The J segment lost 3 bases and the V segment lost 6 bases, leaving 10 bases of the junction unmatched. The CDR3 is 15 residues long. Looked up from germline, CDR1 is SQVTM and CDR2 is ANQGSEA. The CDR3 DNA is TGCAGCGTCTACGGGGGAGGGCCGGACACCGGGGAGCTGTTTTTT. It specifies CSVYGGGPDTGELFF.

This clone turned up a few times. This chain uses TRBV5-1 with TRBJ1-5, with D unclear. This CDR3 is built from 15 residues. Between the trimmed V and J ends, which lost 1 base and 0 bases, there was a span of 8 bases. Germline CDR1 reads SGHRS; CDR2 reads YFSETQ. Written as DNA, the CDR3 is TGCGCCAGCAGCTTGAGTCCGGGTAGCAATCAGCCCCAGCATTTT. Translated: CASSLSPGSNQPQHF. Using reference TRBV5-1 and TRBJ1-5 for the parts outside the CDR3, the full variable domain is KAGVTQTPRYLIKTRGQQVTLSCSPISGHRSVSWYQQTPGQGLQFLFEYFSETQRNKGNFPGRFSGRQFSNSRSEMNVSTLELGDSALYLCASSLSPGSNQPQHFGDGTRLSIL.

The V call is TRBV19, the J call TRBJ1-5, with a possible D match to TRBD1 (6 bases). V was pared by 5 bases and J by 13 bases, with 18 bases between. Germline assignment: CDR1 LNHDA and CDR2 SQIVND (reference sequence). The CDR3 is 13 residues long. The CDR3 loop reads CASSPQVRGTQHF. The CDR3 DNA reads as TGTGCCAGTAGTCCCCAGGTCAGGGGCACTCAGCATTTT. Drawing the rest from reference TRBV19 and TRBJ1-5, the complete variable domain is DGGITQSPKYLFRKEGQNVTLSCEQNLNHDAMYWYRQDPGQGLRLIYYSQIVNDFQKGDIAEGYSVSREKKESFPLTVTSAQKNPTAFYLCASSPQVRGTQHFGDGTRLSIL.

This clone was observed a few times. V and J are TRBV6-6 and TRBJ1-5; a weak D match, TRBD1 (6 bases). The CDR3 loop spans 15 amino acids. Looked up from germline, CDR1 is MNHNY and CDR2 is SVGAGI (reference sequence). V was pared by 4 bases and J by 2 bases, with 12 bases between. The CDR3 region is CASSSSRQGNQPQHF. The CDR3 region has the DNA TGTGCCAGCAGTTCCTCCCGACAGGGCAATCAGCCCCAGCATTTT.

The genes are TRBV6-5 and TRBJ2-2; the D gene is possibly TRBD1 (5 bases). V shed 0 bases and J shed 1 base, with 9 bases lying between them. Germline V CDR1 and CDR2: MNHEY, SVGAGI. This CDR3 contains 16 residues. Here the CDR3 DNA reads TGTGCCAGCAGTTACTCGAAAGACAGGAACACCGGGGAGCTGTTTTTT. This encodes CASSYSKDRNTGELFF.

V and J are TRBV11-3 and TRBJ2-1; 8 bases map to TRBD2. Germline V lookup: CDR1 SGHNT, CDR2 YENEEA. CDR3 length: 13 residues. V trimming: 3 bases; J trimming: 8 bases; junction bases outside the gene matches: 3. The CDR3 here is CASSFGGADEQFF. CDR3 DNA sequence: TGTGCCAGCAGCTTCGGGGGGGCGGATGAGCAGTTCTTC.

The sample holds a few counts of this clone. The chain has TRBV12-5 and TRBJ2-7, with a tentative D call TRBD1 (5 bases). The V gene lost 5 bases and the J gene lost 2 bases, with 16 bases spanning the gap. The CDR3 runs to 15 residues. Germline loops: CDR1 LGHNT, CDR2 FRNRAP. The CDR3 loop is CASGLSWGDTYEQYF. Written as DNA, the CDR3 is TGTGCTAGTGGTCTGTCTTGGGGCGACACCTACGAGCAGTACTTC.

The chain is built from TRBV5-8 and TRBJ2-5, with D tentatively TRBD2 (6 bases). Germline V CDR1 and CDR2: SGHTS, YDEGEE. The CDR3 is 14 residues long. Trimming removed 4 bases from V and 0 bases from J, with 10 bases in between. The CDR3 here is CASSPRGNQETQYF. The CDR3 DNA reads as TGTGCCAGCAGCCCACGGGGGAACCAAGAGACCCAGTACTTC.

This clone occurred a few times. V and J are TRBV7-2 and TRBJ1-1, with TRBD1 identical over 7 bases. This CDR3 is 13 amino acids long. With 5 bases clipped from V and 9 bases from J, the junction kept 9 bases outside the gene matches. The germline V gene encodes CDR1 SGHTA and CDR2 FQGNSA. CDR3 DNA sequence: TGTGCCAGCAGCCCGAGGCAGAGGGGGCAAGCTTTCTTT. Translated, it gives CASSPRQRGQAFF.

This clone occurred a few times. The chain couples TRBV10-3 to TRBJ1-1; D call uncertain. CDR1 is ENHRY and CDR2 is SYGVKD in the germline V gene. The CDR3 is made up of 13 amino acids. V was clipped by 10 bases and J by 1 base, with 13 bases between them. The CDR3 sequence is CATLDPGNTEAFF. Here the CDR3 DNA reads TGTGCCACTCTTGACCCAGGGAACACTGAAGCTTTCTTT.

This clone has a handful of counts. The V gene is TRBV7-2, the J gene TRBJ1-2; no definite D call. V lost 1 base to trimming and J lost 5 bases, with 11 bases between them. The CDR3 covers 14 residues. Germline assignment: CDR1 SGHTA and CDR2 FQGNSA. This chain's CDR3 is CASSLGPQVYGYTF. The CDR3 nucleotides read TGTGCCAGCAGCTTAGGCCCGCAGGTTTATGGCTACACCTTC. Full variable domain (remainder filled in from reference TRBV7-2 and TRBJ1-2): GAGVSQSPSNKVTEKGKDVELRCDPISGHTALYWYRQSLGQGLEFLIYFQGNSAPDKSGLPSDRFSAERTGGSVSTLTIQRTQQEDSAVYLCASSLGPQVYGYTFGSGTRLTVV.

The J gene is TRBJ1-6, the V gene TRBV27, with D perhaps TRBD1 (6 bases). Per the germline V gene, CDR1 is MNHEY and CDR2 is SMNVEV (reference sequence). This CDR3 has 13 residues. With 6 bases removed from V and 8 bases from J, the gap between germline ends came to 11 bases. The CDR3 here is CASRSTGYSPLHF. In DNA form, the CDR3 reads TGTGCCAGCAGGTCGACAGGCTATTCACCCCTCCACTTT.

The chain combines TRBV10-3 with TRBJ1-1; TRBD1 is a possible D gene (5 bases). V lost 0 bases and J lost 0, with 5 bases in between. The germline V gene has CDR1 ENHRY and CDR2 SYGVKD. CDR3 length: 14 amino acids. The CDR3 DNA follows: TGTGCCATCAGTGAGTCGACAGTGAACACTGAAGCTTTCTTT. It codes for CAISESTVNTEAFF.

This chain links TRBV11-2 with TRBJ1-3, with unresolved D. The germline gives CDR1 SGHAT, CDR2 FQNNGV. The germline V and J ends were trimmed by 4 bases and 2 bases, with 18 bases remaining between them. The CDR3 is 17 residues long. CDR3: CASSSPGGTSTGNTIYF. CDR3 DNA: TGTGCCAGCAGCTCCCCGGGAGGAACCTCTACTGGAAACACCATATATTTT. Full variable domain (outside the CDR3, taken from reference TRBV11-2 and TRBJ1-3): EAGVAQSPRYKIIEKRQSVAFWCNPISGHATLYWYQQILGQGPKLLIQFQNNGVVDDSQLPKDRFSAERLKGVDSTLKIQPAKLEDSAVYLCASSSPGGTSTGNTIYFGEGSWLTVV.

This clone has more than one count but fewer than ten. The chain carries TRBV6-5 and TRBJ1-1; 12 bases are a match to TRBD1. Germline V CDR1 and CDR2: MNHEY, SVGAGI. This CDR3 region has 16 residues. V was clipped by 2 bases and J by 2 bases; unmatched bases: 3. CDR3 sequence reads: CASSYQGTGGNTEAFF. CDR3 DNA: TGTGCCAGCAGTTACCAGGGGACAGGGGGCAACACTGAAGCTTTCTTT.

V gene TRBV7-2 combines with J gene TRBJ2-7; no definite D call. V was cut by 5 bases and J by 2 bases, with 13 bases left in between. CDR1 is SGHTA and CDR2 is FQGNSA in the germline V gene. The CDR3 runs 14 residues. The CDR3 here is CASSPRPTTYEQYF. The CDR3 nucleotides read TGTGCCAGCAGCCCCCGGCCGACAACCTACGAGCAGTACTTC.

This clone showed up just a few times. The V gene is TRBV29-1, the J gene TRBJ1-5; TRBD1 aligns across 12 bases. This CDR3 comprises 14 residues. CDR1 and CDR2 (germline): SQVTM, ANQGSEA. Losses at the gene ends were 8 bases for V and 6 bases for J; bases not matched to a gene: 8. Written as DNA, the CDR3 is TGCAGCCCGGGACAGGGGGCAGCAGGTCAGCCCCAGCATTTT. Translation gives CSPGQGAAGQPQHF. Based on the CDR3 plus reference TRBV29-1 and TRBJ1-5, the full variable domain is SAVISQKPSRDICQRGTSLTIQCQVDSQVTMMFWYRQQPGQSLTLIATANQGSEATYESGFVIDKFPISRPNLTFSTLTVSNMSPEDSSIYLCSPGQGAAGQPQHFGDGTRLSIL.

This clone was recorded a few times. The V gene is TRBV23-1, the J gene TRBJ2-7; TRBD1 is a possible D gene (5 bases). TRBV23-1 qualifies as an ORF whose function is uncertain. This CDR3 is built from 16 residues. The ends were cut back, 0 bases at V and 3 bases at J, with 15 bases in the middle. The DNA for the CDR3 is TGCGCCAGCAGTCAATCGGGTGAGGCAGGGTGCTACGAGCAGTACTTC. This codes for CASSQSGEAGCYEQYF.

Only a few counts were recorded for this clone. CDR3 in amino acids: CASSLGLGDFYEQYF. DNA of the CDR3: TGCGCCAGCAGCTTGGGATTAGGGGACTTCTACGAGCAGTACTTC. This chain connects TRBV5-1 to TRBJ2-7; a weak D match, TRBD2 (6 bases). Trimming left V 0 bases short and J 3 bases short, with 13 bases between. CDR3 size: 15 residues. Germline-derived CDR1 and CDR2 are SGHRS and YFSETQ.

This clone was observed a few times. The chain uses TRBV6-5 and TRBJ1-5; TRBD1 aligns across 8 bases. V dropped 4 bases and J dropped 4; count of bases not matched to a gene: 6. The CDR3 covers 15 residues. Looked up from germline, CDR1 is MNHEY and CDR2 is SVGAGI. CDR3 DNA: TGTGCCAGCAGTTTACATGGGACAGGAAATCAGCCCCAGCATTTT. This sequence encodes CASSLHGTGNQPQHF.

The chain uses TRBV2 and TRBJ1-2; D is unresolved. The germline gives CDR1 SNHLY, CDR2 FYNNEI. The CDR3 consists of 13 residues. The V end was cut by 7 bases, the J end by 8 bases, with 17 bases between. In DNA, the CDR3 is TGTGCCAGCATAGCAGAAACCCCATCCGGCTACACCTTC. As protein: CASIAETPSGYTF.

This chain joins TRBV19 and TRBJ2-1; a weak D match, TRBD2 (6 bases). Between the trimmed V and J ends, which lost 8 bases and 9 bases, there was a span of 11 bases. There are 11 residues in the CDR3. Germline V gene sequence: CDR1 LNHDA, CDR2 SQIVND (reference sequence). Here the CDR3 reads CASSSDREQFF. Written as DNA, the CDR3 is TGTGCCAGTTCTAGCGATCGTGAGCAGTTCTTC.